A single sample is the source of the 21 T cell receptor beta chains below, sequenced in a study of CD8 T cells in ankylosing spondylitis. TCRdb passed the 5' RACE reads through MiXCR, listing each CDR3 protein once. This table holds about 130,000 distinct CDR3 sequences, about 7.3% found once. Sequencing was done on a sample of blood, either unsorted or a sorted T cell fraction (not recorded which). Every receptor here comes from a female donor with ankylosing spondylitis or in good health (not recorded which).

This clonotype was picked up many times. The rearrangement joins TRBV20-1 to TRBJ2-3; a weak D match, TRBD2 (5 bases). The V end lost 1 base, the J end lost 4 bases, and 9 bases lay between the germline ends. This CDR3 region has 13 residues. Germline V gene lookup returns CDR1 DFQATT and CDR2 SNEGSKA (reference sequence). CDR3 protein: CSARGGVADTQYF. The CDR3 coding sequence is TGCAGTGCTAGAGGGGGAGTCGCAGATACGCAGTATTTT.

The V gene is TRBV4-1, the J gene TRBJ1-4; D is uncertain. V was cut by 0 bases and J by 5 bases, with 10 bases left in between. Germline CDR1 reads MGHRA; CDR2 reads YSYEKL. This CDR3 has 15 amino acids. CDR3 loop: CASSQESQQNEKLFF. As DNA, the CDR3 is TGCGCCAGCAGCCAAGAGTCACAGCAAAATGAAAAACTGTTTTTT.

This clonotype was seen a few times. J is TRBJ2-4 and V is TRBV4-2; D is undetermined. The V end was cut by 4 bases, the J end by 1 base, with 14 bases between. CDR3 size: 16 residues. The germline V gene encodes CDR1 LGHNA and CDR2 YNFKEQ. The CDR3, as DNA: TGTGCCAGCAGCCCACCAGGAGCCTCGGCCAAAAACATTCAGTACTTC. It is translated as CASSPPGASAKNIQYF.

This clonotype was counted many times. This rearrangement joins TRBV5-1 to TRBJ2-3; D possibly corresponds to TRBD2 (6 bases). Germline V gene sequence: CDR1 SGHRS, CDR2 YFSETQ. Trimming took off 4 bases at V and 2 bases at J, with 17 bases between the two ends. The CDR3 loop spans 16 amino acids. CDR3 region: CASSLSVWGDTDTQYF. In DNA form, the CDR3 reads TGCGCCAGCAGCCTGAGCGTGTGGGGGGACACAGATACGCAGTATTTT.

The genes are TRBV28 and TRBJ2-5; 8 bases are shared with TRBD1. CDR3 size: 14 residues. Germline CDR1 is MDHEN and CDR2 is SYDVKM. V shed 5 bases, J shed 4 bases, and the junction held 6 bases outside the gene matches. For the CDR3, the DNA is TGTGCCAGCAGTCCACCACAGGGGGTAGAGACCCAGTACTTC. This sequence encodes CASSPPQGVETQYF.

The V gene is TRBV6-5, the J gene TRBJ2-2; 15 bases line up with TRBD2. Germline loops: CDR1 MNHEY, CDR2 SVGAGI. The J segment lost 8 bases and the V segment lost 8 bases, leaving 0 bases of the junction unmatched. CDR3 length: 13 amino acids. The CDR3 loop reads CASGTSGGGELFF. CDR3 sequence (DNA): TGTGCCAGCGGGACTAGCGGGGGGGGGGAGCTGTTTTTT.

This clonotype was seen only a few times. The CDR3 bases are TGTGCCAGCAGCTATGCCCAGAGCAATCAGCCCCAGCATTTT. This codes for CASSYAQSNQPQHF. The chain is built from TRBV7-2 and TRBJ1-5; D remains ambiguous. V was cut by 4 bases and J by 1 base, with 8 bases left in between. This CDR3 spans 14 amino acids. The germline CDR1 and CDR2 sequences are SGHTA and FQGNSA.

This clonotype was seen ten or more times. CDR3 sequence: CASSPLGDQETQYF. CDR3 bases: TGCGCCAGCAGCCCCCTGGGAGACCAAGAGACCCAGTACTTC. The chain combines TRBV5-1 with TRBJ2-5, with a weak D call TRBD2 (5 bases). V was cut by 4 bases and J by 0 bases, with 10 bases left in between. Germline values: CDR1 SGHRS, CDR2 YFSETQ. This CDR3 comprises 14 residues. The full variable domain, completed using reference TRBV5-1 and TRBJ2-5, is KAGVTQTPRYLIKTRGQQVTLSCSPISGHRSVSWYQQTPGQGLQFLFEYFSETQRNKGNFPGRFSGRQFSNSRSEMNVSTLELGDSALYLCASSPLGDQETQYFGPGTRLLVL.

This clonotype was found many times. The rearrangement joins TRBV27 to TRBJ2-6, with D perhaps matching TRBD2 (5 bases). CDR3 size: 17 residues. CDR1 is MNHEY and CDR2 is SMNVEV in the germline V gene (reference sequence). V was clipped by 3 bases and J by 0 bases, with 12 bases between them. The CDR3: CASSFREGSSGANVLTF. The CDR3 nucleotides read TGTGCCAGCAGTTTCCGCGAGGGAAGCTCTGGGGCCAACGTCCTGACTTTC.

This clonotype was seen ten or more times. The chain recombines TRBV5-1 with TRBJ2-7; D assignment may be TRBD1 or TRBD2 (5 bases each). This CDR3 region has 16 residues. Trimming removed 1 base at V and 0 bases at J, with 14 bases between. Germline CDR1 is SGHRS and CDR2 is YFSETQ. In DNA, the CDR3 is TGCGCCAGCAGCTTGCCGCCGGGACGTAACTCCTACGAGCAGTACTTC. Its protein product is CASSLPPGRNSYEQYF. Full variable domain (rest looked up from reference TRBV5-1 and TRBJ2-7): KAGVTQTPRYLIKTRGQQVTLSCSPISGHRSVSWYQQTPGQGLQFLFEYFSETQRNKGNFPGRFSGRQFSNSRSEMNVSTLELGDSALYLCASSLPPGRNSYEQYFGPGTRLTVT.

This clonotype has a handful of counts. J is TRBJ1-2 and V is TRBV6-1; TRBD1 matches 7 bases. The CDR3 runs 14 residues. J gave up 0 bases and V 6 bases, and 4 bases lay outside the gene matches. Germline assignment: CDR1 MNHNS and CDR2 SASEGT. The CDR3 here is CASRPQGPNYGYTF. CDR3 bases: TGTGCCAGCAGGCCACAGGGGCCTAACTATGGCTACACCTTC.

This clonotype was counted at least ten times. J is TRBJ1-5 and V is TRBV7-6; possibly TRBD1 for D (6 bases). The length of the CDR3 is 15 residues. V was trimmed by 0 bases and J by 4 bases, leaving 10 bases between them. Germline-derived CDR1 and CDR2 are SGHVS and FNYEAQ. CDR3 loop: CASSLAPTGNQPQHF. CDR3 DNA sequence: TGTGCCAGCAGCTTAGCGCCGACAGGAAATCAGCCCCAGCATTTT.

This clonotype was seen ten or more times. The rearrangement joins TRBV11-2 to TRBJ2-5; 9 bases line up with TRBD2. Trimming at V came to 0 bases and at J to 5 bases, leaving 4 bases not matched to a gene. CDR3 length: 15 amino acids. Germline values: CDR1 SGHAT, CDR2 FQNNGV. CDR3 residues: CASSLETSGWETQYF. DNA of the CDR3: TGTGCCAGCAGCTTAGAGACTAGCGGCTGGGAGACCCAGTACTTC.

This clonotype showed up many times. CDR3: CASSKGDRGVSYEQYF. The CDR3 DNA reads as TGTGCCAGCAGCAAGGGAGACAGGGGAGTTTCCTACGAGCAGTACTTC. The chain is built from TRBV4-2 and TRBJ2-7, with 8 bases identical to TRBD1. With V trimmed by 5 bases and J by 1 base, 10 bases remained unmatched. CDR1 and CDR2 from the germline V gene are LGHNA and YNFKEQ. The length of the CDR3 is 16 residues.

At least ten counts were recorded for this clonotype. V and J are TRBV3-1 and TRBJ1-2, with D perhaps matching TRBD1 (5 bases). The V end was cut by 4 bases, the J end by 8 bases, with 17 bases between. This CDR3 comprises 14 residues. CDR1 is LGHDT and CDR2 is YNNKEL in the germline V gene (reference sequence). CDR3 nucleotide sequence: TGTGCCAGCAGCCTGCGCGGGGGGAGGGGCGGCTACACCTTC. It translates to CASSLRGGRGGYTF.

This clonotype was counted ten times or more. The rearrangement joins TRBV6-1 to TRBJ1-5; D unresolved. V was cut by 4 bases and J by 3 bases, with 10 bases left in between. The CDR3 sequence is 14 residues long. CDR1 and CDR2 (germline): MNHNS, SASEGT. CDR3 DNA: TGTGCCAGCAGTGCCGGCAGCTTCAATCAGCCCCAGCATTTT. It encodes CASSAGSFNQPQHF.

This clonotype was found a few times. Here the CDR3 reads CAWSDHRGGGYNEQFF. Here the CDR3 DNA reads TGTGCCTGGAGTGACCACAGGGGTGGAGGATACAATGAGCAGTTCTTC. The chain couples TRBV30 to TRBJ2-1; 7 bases match TRBD1. CDR1 and CDR2 from the germline V gene are GTSNPN and SVGIG (reference sequence). The CDR3 extends over 16 amino acids. V was pared by 1 base and J by 4 bases, with 10 bases of the junction left unmatched.

This clonotype was recorded many times. The rearrangement links TRBV29-1 to TRBJ1-1; 8 bases fit TRBD1. Germline loops: CDR1 SQVTM, CDR2 ANQGSEA. This CDR3 has 11 amino acids. The chain's CDR3 is CSSQGDTEAFF. CDR3 DNA: TGCAGTTCACAGGGGGACACTGAAGCTTTCTTT.

The chain links TRBV19 to TRBJ2-3; 14 bases are a match to TRBD2. The CDR3 spans 17 residues. The V and J ends lost 5 bases and 3 bases, in that order; junction bases with no gene match: 7. In germline, CDR1 is LNHDA, CDR2 SQIVND (reference sequence). The CDR3, as DNA: TGTGCCAGTAGTTCCTTAGGGACTAGCGGGGGTACAGATACGCAGTATTTT. Translated, it gives CASSSLGTSGGTDTQYF.

This clonotype was detected ten times or more. V gene TRBV5-6 combines with J gene TRBJ2-1; TRBD2 agrees at 9 bases. Germline CDR1 is SGHDT and CDR2 is YYEEEE. V gave up 4 bases and J gave up 8 bases; unmatched junction bases: 10. The CDR3 is made up of 15 amino acids. This chain's CDR3 is CASSMEAGGFDEQFF. The CDR3 bases are TGTGCCAGCAGCATGGAGGCGGGGGGGTTCGATGAGCAGTTCTTC.

Ten or more counts support this clonotype. This chain uses TRBV3-1 with TRBJ2-1; 9 bases line up with TRBD1. CDR3 length: 15 amino acids. V shed 3 bases, J shed 8 bases, and the junction held 8 bases outside the gene matches. CDR1 and CDR2 from the germline V gene are LGHDT and YNNKEL (reference sequence). The CDR3 spells CASSQLGQGSDEQFF. The CDR3 DNA is TGTGCCAGCAGCCAGTTAGGACAGGGGAGCGATGAGCAGTTCTTC.